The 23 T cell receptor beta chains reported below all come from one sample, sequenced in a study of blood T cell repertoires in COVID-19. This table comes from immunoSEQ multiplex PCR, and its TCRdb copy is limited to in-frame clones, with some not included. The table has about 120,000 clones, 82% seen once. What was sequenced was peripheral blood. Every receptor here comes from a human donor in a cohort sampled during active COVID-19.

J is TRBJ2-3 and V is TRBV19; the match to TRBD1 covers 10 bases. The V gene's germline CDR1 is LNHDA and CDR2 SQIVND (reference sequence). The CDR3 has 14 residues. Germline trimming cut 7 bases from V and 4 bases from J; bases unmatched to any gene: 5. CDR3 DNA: TGTGCCAGTATCGGGGGACAGGGGTCAGATACGCAGTATTTT. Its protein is CASIGGQGSDTQYF. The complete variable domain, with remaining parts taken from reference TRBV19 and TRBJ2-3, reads DGGITQSPKYLFRKEGQNVTLSCEQNLNHDAMYWYRQDPGQGLRLIYYSQIVNDFQKGDIAEGYSVSREKKESFPLTVTSAQKNPTAFYLCASIGGQGSDTQYFGPGTRLTVL.

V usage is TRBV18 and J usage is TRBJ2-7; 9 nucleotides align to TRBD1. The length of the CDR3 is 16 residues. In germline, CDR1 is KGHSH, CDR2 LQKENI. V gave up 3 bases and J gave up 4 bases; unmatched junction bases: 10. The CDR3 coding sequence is TGTGCCAGCTCACCGAACCCCGGGACAGGGAAATACGAGCAGTACTTC. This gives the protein CASSPNPGTGKYEQYF.

In DNA form, the CDR3 reads TGCGCCAGCAGCTTGGCAGGACAGGGAGGGTCAGATACGCAGTATTTT. Translated: CASSLAGQGGSDTQYF. This chain joins TRBV5-1 and TRBJ2-3, with D perhaps TRBD1 (8 bases). Germline V CDR1 and CDR2: SGHRS, YFSETQ. The CDR3 runs 16 residues. Between the trimmed V and J ends, which lost 0 bases and 4 bases, there was a span of 15 bases.

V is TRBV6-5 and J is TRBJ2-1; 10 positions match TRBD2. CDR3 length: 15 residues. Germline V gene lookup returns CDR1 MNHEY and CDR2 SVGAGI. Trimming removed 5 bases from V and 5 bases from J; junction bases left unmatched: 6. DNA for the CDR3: TGTGCCAGCAGTCCTTGGACTAGCGGCAACAATGAGCAGTTCTTC. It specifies CASSPWTSGNNEQFF.

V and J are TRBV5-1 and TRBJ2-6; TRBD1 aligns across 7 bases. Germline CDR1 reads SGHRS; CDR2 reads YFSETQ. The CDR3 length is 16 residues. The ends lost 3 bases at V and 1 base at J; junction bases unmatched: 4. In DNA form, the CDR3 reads TGCGCCAGCAGCTCGACAGGGATTTCTGGGGCCAACGTCCTGACTTTC. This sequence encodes CASSSTGISGANVLTF.

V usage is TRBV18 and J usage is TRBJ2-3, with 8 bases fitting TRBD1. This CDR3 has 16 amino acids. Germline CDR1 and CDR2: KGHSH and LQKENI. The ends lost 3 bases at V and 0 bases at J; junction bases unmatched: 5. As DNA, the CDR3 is TGTGCCAGCTCACCCACGACAGGGGTAAGCACAGATACGCAGTATTTT. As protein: CASSPTTGVSTDTQYF.

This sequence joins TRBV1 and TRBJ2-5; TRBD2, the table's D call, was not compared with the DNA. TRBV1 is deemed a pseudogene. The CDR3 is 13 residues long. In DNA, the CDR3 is TGCACCAGCAGCTCCGTTCCCCCAGAGACCCAGTACTTC. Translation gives CTSSSVPPETQYF.

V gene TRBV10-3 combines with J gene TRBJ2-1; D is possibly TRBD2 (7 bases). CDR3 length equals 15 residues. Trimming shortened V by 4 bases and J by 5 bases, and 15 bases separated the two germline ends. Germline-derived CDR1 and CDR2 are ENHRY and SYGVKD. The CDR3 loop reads CAISGGGGRDNEQFF. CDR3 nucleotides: TGTGCCATCAGTGGGGGGGGCGGCCGAGACAATGAGCAGTTCTTC.

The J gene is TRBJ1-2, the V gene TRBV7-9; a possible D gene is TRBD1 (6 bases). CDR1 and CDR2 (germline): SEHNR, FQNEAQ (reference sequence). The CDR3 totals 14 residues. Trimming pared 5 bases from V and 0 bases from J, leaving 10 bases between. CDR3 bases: TGTGCCAGCAGCCACCGGACAGCTAACTATGGCTACACCTTC. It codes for CASSHRTANYGYTF.

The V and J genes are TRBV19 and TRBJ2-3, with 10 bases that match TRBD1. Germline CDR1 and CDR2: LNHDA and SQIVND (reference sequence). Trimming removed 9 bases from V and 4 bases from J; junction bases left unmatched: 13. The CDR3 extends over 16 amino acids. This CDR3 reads CASGNPDRGWADTQYF. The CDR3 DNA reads TGTGCCAGCGGCAACCCGGACAGGGGGTGGGCAGATACGCAGTATTTT.

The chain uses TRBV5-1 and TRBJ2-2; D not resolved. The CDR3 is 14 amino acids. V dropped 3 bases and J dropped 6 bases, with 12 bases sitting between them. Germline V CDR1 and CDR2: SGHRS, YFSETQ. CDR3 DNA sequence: TGCGCCAGCAGCTCGGGTCAGTCGTCCGGGGAGCTGTTTTTT. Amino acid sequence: CASSSGQSSGELFF. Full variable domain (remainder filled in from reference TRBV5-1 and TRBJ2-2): KAGVTQTPRYLIKTRGQQVTLSCSPISGHRSVSWYQQTPGQGLQFLFEYFSETQRNKGNFPGRFSGRQFSNSRSEMNVSTLELGDSALYLCASSSGQSSGELFFGEGSRLTVL.

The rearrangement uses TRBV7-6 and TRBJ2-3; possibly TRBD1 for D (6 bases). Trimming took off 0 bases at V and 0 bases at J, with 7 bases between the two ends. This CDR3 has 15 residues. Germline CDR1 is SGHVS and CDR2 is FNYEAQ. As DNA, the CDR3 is TGTGCCAGCAGCTTAGCGGGGGCGAGCACAGATACGCAGTATTTT. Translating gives CASSLAGASTDTQYF.

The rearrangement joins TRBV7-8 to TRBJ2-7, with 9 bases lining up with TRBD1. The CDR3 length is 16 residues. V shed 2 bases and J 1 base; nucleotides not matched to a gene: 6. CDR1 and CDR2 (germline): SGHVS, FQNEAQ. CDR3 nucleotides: TGTGCCAGCAGCTTAACGGCCGGGACAGGGTCCTACGAGCAGTACTTC. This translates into CASSLTAGTGSYEQYF.

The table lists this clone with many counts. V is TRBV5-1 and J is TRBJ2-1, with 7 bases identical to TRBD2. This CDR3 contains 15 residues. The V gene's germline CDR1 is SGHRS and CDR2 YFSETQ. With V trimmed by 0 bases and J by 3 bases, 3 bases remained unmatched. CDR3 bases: TGCGCCAGCAGCTTGGGAGCGGGGATCTACAATGAGCAGTTCTTC. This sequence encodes CASSLGAGIYNEQFF.

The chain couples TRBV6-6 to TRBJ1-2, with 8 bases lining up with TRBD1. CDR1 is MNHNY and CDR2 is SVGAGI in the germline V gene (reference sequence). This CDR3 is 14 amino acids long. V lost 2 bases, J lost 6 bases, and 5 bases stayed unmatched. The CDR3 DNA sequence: TGTGCCAGCAGTTACCAGCAGGGGGCAGATGGCTACACCTTC. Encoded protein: CASSYQQGADGYTF.

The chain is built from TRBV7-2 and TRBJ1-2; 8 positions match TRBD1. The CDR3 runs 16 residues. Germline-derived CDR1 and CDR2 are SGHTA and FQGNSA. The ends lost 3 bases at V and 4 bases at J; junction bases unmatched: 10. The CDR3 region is CASSLWTGTGLYGYTF. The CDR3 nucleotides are TGTGCCAGCAGCTTGTGGACCGGGACAGGACTCTATGGCTACACCTTC.

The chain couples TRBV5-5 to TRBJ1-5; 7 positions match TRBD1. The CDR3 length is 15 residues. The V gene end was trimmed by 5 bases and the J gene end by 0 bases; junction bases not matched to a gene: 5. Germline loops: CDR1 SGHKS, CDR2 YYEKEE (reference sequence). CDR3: CASSMGQNSNQPQHF. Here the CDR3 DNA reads TGTGCCAGCAGTATGGGACAGAATAGCAATCAGCCCCAGCATTTT.

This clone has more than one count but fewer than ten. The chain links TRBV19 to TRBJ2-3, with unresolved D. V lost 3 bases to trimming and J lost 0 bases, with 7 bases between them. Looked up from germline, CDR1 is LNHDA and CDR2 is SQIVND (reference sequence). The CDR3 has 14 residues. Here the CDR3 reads CASSIAASTDTQYF. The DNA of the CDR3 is TGTGCCAGTAGTATCGCGGCAAGCACAGATACGCAGTATTTT.

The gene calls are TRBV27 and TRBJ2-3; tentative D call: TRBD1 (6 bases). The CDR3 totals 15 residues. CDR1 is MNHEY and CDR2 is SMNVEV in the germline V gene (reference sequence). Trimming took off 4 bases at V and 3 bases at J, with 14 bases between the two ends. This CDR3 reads CASSSQGIRTDTQYF. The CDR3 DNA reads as TGTGCCAGCAGTTCCCAGGGGATTCGGACAGATACGCAGTATTTT.

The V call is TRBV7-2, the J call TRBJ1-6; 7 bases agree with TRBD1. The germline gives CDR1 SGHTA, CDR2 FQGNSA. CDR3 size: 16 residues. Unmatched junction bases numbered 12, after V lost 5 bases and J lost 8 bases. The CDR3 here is CASSRFQTGMDSPLHF. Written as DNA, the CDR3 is TGTGCCAGCAGCCGCTTCCAGACAGGGATGGATTCACCCCTCCACTTT.

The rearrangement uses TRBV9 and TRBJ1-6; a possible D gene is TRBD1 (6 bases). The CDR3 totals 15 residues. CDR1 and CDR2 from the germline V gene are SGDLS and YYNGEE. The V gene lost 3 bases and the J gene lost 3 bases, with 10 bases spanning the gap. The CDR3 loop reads CASSGTGNYNSPLHF. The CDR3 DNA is TGTGCCAGCAGCGGAACAGGGAACTATAATTCACCCCTCCACTTT.

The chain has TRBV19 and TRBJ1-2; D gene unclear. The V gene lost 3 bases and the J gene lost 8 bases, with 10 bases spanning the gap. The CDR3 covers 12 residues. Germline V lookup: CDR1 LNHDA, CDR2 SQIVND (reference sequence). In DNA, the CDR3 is TGTGCCAGTAGTATCCTCGGGGAAGGCTACACCTTC. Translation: CASSILGEGYTF.

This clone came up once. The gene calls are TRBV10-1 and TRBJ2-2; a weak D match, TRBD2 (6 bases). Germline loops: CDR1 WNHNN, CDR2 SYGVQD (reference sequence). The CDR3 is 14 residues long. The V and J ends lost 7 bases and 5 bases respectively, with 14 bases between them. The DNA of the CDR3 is TGCGCCAGCAACGGCGGGGTCGTAACCGGGGAGCTGTTTTTT. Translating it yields CASNGGVVTGELFF.